Presented here are 31 T cell receptor beta chains from one specimen sequenced in a study of identical twins (dated by TCRdb to about 2016). Library creation used 5' RACE. Data came from an Illumina HiSeq 2000. In TCRdb, the public reads were trimmed at Q25 with fastp and aligned with MiXCR, with productive beta chains retained. CDR3 protein duplicates are merged, each entry listing the most common genes and DNA. Here the sample has about 220,000 distinct CDR3 sequences; 7.5% occur a single time. 5.4% of the sample is taken by the ten largest. Separately, the same data were catalogued under a study of yellow fever vaccine responses in identical twins.

Sequencing used CD8+ T cells sorted from blood. The receptors here all came from a woman in her late teens or twenties in good health.

This clonotype has a handful of counts. The rearrangement joins TRBV3-1 to TRBJ1-6; D gene uncertain. The V end was cut by 4 bases, the J end by 8 bases, with 18 bases between. This CDR3 spans 16 amino acids. Germline CDR1 reads LGHDT; CDR2 reads YNNKEL (reference sequence). The CDR3 loop is CASSLVGVTKDSPLHF. CDR3 coding DNA: TGTGCCAGCAGCCTGGTAGGCGTGACTAAGGATTCACCCCTCCACTTT. Drawing the rest from reference TRBV3-1 and TRBJ1-6, the complete variable domain is DTAVSQTPKYLVTQMGNDKSIKCEQNLGHDTMYWYKQDSKKFLKIMFSYNNKELIINETVPNRFSPKSPDKAHLNLHINSLELGDSAVYFCASSLVGVTKDSPLHFGNGTRLTVT.

A few counts support this clonotype. The CDR3 sequence is CASGLAPGSSTDTQYF. CDR3 in DNA: TGTGCTAGTGGTTTGGCCCCAGGGTCTTCCACAGATACGCAGTATTTT. V gene TRBV12-5 combines with J gene TRBJ2-3, with D possibly being TRBD1 (5 bases). The CDR3 sequence is 16 residues long. Germline CDR1 and CDR2: LGHNT and FRNRAP. Trimming pared 1 base from V and 2 bases from J, leaving 13 bases between.

This clonotype showed up many times. The genes are TRBV15 and TRBJ2-1, with D maybe TRBD2 (6 bases). Germline lookup yields CDR1 LNHNV and CDR2 YYDKDF (reference sequence). The CDR3 is made up of 13 amino acids. The V end lost 0 bases, the J end lost 8 bases, and 8 bases lay between the germline ends. CDR3 region: CATSREGGDEQFF. The CDR3 nucleotides are TGTGCCACCAGCAGAGAGGGCGGGGATGAGCAGTTCTTC. Drawing the rest from reference TRBV15 and TRBJ2-1, the complete variable domain is DAMVIQNPRYQVTQFGKPVTLSCSQTLNHNVMYWYQQKSSQAPKLLFHYYDKDFNNEADTPDNFQSRRPNTSFCFLDIRSPGLGDTAMYLCATSREGGDEQFFGPGTRLTVL.

In this sample, this clonotype turned up a few times. This chain's CDR3 is CASSPNLVVPRQETQYF. For the CDR3, the DNA is TGTGCCAGCAGCCCAAACCTCGTGGTCCCGAGGCAAGAGACCCAGTACTTC. The chain links TRBV28 to TRBJ2-5; D remains unclear. Germline V gives CDR1 MDHEN, CDR2 SYDVKM. With 6 bases removed from V and 2 bases from J, the gap between germline ends came to 22 bases. CDR3 length: 17 residues.

The sample holds a few counts of this clonotype. This chain joins TRBV12-3 or TRBV12-4 and TRBJ2-7; 12 nucleotides line up with TRBD1. There are 16 residues in the CDR3. V shed 4 bases and J 5 bases; nucleotides not matched to a gene: 9. CDR3 region: CASSSGDRGLFDEQYF. CDR3 DNA: TGTGCCAGCAGTTCCGGGGACAGGGGGCTTTTCGACGAGCAGTACTTC.

In this sample, this clonotype turned up a few times. The chain uses TRBV4-1 and TRBJ2-1; D is unresolved. Germline V CDR1 and CDR2: MGHRA, YSYEKL. With 0 bases removed from V and 8 bases from J, the gap between germline ends came to 14 bases. The CDR3 is 15 residues long. CDR3: CASSQETVGIDEQFF. The CDR3 DNA reads TGCGCCAGCAGCCAAGAAACAGTTGGGATCGATGAGCAGTTCTTC.

In regard to this clonotype: One junction end disagrees with the germline gene, perhaps due to a read error. The rearrangement links TRBV13 to TRBJ1-2; 10 bases align to TRBD1. The germline V gene encodes CDR1 PRHDT and CDR2 FYEKMQ (reference sequence). CDR3 length: 16 amino acids. For the CDR3, the DNA is TGTGCCAGCAGCGTAGGCCCGACAGGGGGCTTGAATGGCTACACCTTC. This sequence encodes CASSVGPTGGLNGYTF.

In this sample, this clonotype turned up a few times. CDR3 DNA: TGCGCCAGCAGCCCCCACGCTCAGACTAGCGGGGGGTCCTACGAGCAGTACGTC. Protein: CASSPHAQTSGGSYEQYV. The chain employs TRBV4-1 and TRBJ2-7; 13 nucleotides agree with TRBD2. Germline trimming cut 4 bases from V and 1 base from J; bases unmatched to any gene: 10. This CDR3 contains 18 residues. From germline, CDR1 is MGHRA and CDR2 YSYEKL.

Ten or more counts support this clonotype. Here the CDR3 reads CSASWFNEQFF. Written as DNA, the CDR3 is TGCAGTGCTAGTTGGTTCAATGAGCAGTTCTTC. The V gene is TRBV20-1, the J gene TRBJ2-1; no clear D. The V end was cut by 3 bases, the J end by 6 bases, with 6 bases between. The CDR3 extends over 11 amino acids. Germline CDR1 DFQATT, CDR2 SNEGSKA (reference sequence).

The J gene is TRBJ2-1, the V gene TRBV9, with TRBD2 matching over 12 bases. After removal of 5 bases from V and 6 bases from J, the junction contained 6 bases not matched to a gene. Looked up from germline, CDR1 is SGDLS and CDR2 is YYNGEE. The length of the CDR3 is 15 residues. In DNA form, the CDR3 reads TGTGCCAGCAGTGACGGACTAGCGGGATTCAATGAGCAGTTCTTC. It is translated as CASSDGLAGFNEQFF.

The rearrangement uses TRBV12-3 or TRBV12-4 and TRBJ2-7; a weak D match, TRBD2 (6 bases). V shed 7 bases and J shed 3 bases, with 16 bases lying between them. The CDR3 runs 14 residues. CDR3 loop: CASTQGSGGYEQYF. Written as DNA, the CDR3 is TGTGCCAGCACCCAGGGTAGCGGTGGCTACGAGCAGTACTTC.

This clonotype was seen ten or more times. The V and J genes are TRBV4-1 and TRBJ1-1, with no clear D. Germline CDR1 reads MGHRA; CDR2 reads YSYEKL. Trimming left V 4 bases short and J 3 bases short, with 12 bases between. The CDR3 totals 14 residues. CDR3: CASSLREADTEAFF. For the CDR3, the DNA is TGCGCCAGCAGCCTAAGAGAGGCCGACACTGAAGCTTTCTTT.

This clonotype was counted a few times. The chain joins TRBV4-1 to TRBJ2-7, with D perhaps TRBD2 (7 bases). V was clipped by 5 bases and J by 6 bases, with 17 bases between them. The CDR3 extends over 14 amino acids. Germline values: CDR1 MGHRA, CDR2 YSYEKL. The CDR3 DNA follows: TGCGCCAGCAGCGTGAGCCCCGCGGGGGCCGAGCAGTACTTC. It codes for CASSVSPAGAEQYF.

This clonotype was detected a few times. This chain joins TRBV4-1 and TRBJ2-1, with TRBD1 matching over 7 bases. The CDR3 has 22 amino acids. The V gene's germline CDR1 is MGHRA and CDR2 YSYEKL. J gave up 0 bases and V 2 bases, and 22 bases lay outside the gene matches. The CDR3 protein is CASSQKGERGQATRGSYNEQFF. For the CDR3, the DNA is TGCGCCAGCAGCCAAAAAGGGGAAAGGGGGCAGGCCACACGGGGCTCCTACAATGAGCAGTTCTTC.

This clonotype was recorded many times. The chain carries TRBV24-1 and TRBJ2-5; D might be TRBD1 or TRBD2, each matching 5 bases. Trimming shortened V by 3 bases and J by 2 bases, and 18 bases separated the two germline ends. Germline CDR1 is KGHDR and CDR2 is SFDVKD. This CDR3 is built from 17 residues. The CDR3 is CATSDTSEPGPQETQYF. DNA for the CDR3: TGTGCCACCAGTGATACTTCAGAACCGGGACCGCAAGAGACCCAGTACTTC.

This clonotype appeared many times. V gene TRBV11-2 combines with J gene TRBJ1-4, with D hard to call. With 3 bases removed from V and 3 bases from J, the gap between germline ends came to 11 bases. Germline V gene sequence: CDR1 SGHAT, CDR2 FQNNGV. The CDR3 runs to 15 residues. CDR3 residues: CASSFVSISNEKLFF. The DNA for the CDR3 is TGTGCCAGCAGCTTCGTATCGATATCTAATGAAAAACTGTTTTTT.

This clonotype was counted ten times or more. V is TRBV4-1 and J is TRBJ2-7, with 7 bases identical to TRBD2. Looked up from germline, CDR1 is MGHRA and CDR2 is YSYEKL. This CDR3 has 15 amino acids. The V and J ends lost 3 bases and 3 bases, in that order; junction bases with no gene match: 8. The CDR3 spells CASSHGPGLHYEQYF. DNA for the CDR3: TGCGCCAGCAGCCATGGACCGGGACTACACTACGAGCAGTACTTC.

A few counts support this clonotype. The chain uses TRBV4-1 and TRBJ1-6; D is unclear. V was cut by 2 bases and J by 0 bases, with 11 bases left in between. Per germline, CDR1 MGHRA and CDR2 YSYEKL. CDR3 size: 17 residues. The DNA for the CDR3 is TGCGCCAGCAGCCAAACGGGATGGACCTCCTATAATTCACCCCTCCACTTT. It encodes CASSQTGWTSYNSPLHF.

This clonotype was detected ten times or more. The CDR3 reads CASSQGSGGSTDTQYF. Here the CDR3 DNA reads TGCGCCAGCAGCCAAGGGTCAGGGGGATCCACAGATACGCAGTATTTT. V usage is TRBV4-1 and J usage is TRBJ2-3; TRBD1 agrees at 7 bases. CDR1 is MGHRA and CDR2 is YSYEKL in the germline V gene. CDR3 length: 16 residues. V gave up 1 base and J gave up 2 bases; unmatched junction bases: 6.

This clonotype was seen repeatedly, ten times or more. This rearrangement joins TRBV5-5 to TRBJ2-1; D is perhaps TRBD1 (7 bases). Per the germline V gene, CDR1 is SGHKS and CDR2 is YYEKEE (reference sequence). The CDR3 totals 15 residues. V lost 0 bases to trimming and J lost 7 bases, with 14 bases between them. CDR3 nucleotide sequence: TGTGCCAGCAGCTTGGTAGGGGACAGCGGGAATGAGCAGTTCTTC. Encoded protein: CASSLVGDSGNEQFF.

In its sample, this clonotype was seen many times. This chain links TRBV7-9 with TRBJ2-1, with a possible D match to TRBD1 (6 bases). Germline values: CDR1 SEHNR, CDR2 FQNEAQ (reference sequence). The CDR3 extends over 14 amino acids. V was pared by 2 bases and J by 4 bases, with 9 bases between. The CDR3 DNA sequence: TGTGCCAGCAGCTTAACGGGACATTACAATGAGCAGTTCTTC. Translation: CASSLTGHYNEQFF.

At least ten counts were recorded for this clonotype. The chain joins TRBV27 to TRBJ1-2; no reliable D call. The CDR3 sequence is 11 residues long. The germline V and J ends were trimmed by 7 bases and 6 bases, with 9 bases remaining between them. In germline, CDR1 is MNHEY, CDR2 SMNVEV (reference sequence). The DNA of the CDR3 is TGTGCCAGCATCGGACGGGATGGCTACACCTTC. The encoded protein is CASIGRDGYTF.

V usage is TRBV7-9 and J usage is TRBJ2-1; D perhaps matches TRBD1 (5 bases). Trimming shortened V by 1 base and J by 8 bases, and 18 bases separated the two germline ends. CDR3 length equals 16 residues. Germline V gives CDR1 SEHNR, CDR2 FQNEAQ (reference sequence). The CDR3 here is CASSLDGRVFMDEQFF. CDR3 in DNA: TGTGCCAGCAGCTTAGATGGCAGGGTTTTCATGGATGAGCAGTTCTTC.

This clonotype was detected a few times. The chain combines TRBV5-1 with TRBJ2-7; 7 nucleotides match TRBD1. The J segment lost 5 bases and the V segment lost 0 bases, leaving 11 bases of the junction unmatched. This CDR3 spans 16 amino acids. Germline V gene data show CDR1 as SGHRS and CDR2 as YFSETQ. CDR3 DNA sequence: TGCGCCAGCAGCTTGGTCGGGACAGCGAAGGAGGACGAGCAGTACTTC. It is translated as CASSLVGTAKEDEQYF. Looking up the rest from reference TRBV5-1 and TRBJ2-7 gives the full variable domain: KAGVTQTPRYLIKTRGQQVTLSCSPISGHRSVSWYQQTPGQGLQFLFEYFSETQRNKGNFPGRFSGRQFSNSRSEMNVSTLELGDSALYLCASSLVGTAKEDEQYFGPGTRLTVT.

The chain joins TRBV2 to TRBJ2-1, with D unresolved. V lost 3 bases to trimming and J lost 0 bases, with 9 bases between them. This CDR3 has 15 amino acids. Per germline, CDR1 SNHLY and CDR2 FYNNEI. The CDR3 region is CASSEDVSSYNEQFF. CDR3 DNA: TGTGCCAGCAGTGAGGACGTGAGCTCCTACAATGAGCAGTTCTTC.

This clonotype has a handful of counts. This chain links TRBV6-2 or TRBV6-3 with TRBJ2-3; 7 bases are a match to TRBD1. The CDR3 covers 13 residues. Germline-derived CDR1 and CDR2 are MNHEY and SVGEGT. The ends lost 8 bases at V and 5 bases at J; junction bases unmatched: 7. CDR3 bases: TGTGCCAGCGGAGAGCACAGGGGAGATACGCAGTATTTT. Translation: CASGEHRGDTQYF.

The chain couples TRBV29-1 to TRBJ2-3; a possible D gene is TRBD2 (6 bases). Germline V lookup: CDR1 SQVTM, CDR2 ANQGSEA. V lost 2 bases and J lost 3, with 24 bases in between. This CDR3 has 18 residues. As DNA, the CDR3 is TGCAGCGTTGAATTAACGTCTGGGCGGGATGGCCCAACAGATACGCAGTATTTT. It specifies CSVELTSGRDGPTDTQYF.

This clonotype has at least ten counts. V usage is TRBV4-1 and J usage is TRBJ1-1; D possibly corresponds to TRBD1 (5 bases). V lost 1 base and J 3 bases, leaving 12 bases between the germline ends. The CDR3 contains 15 residues. Germline CDR1 and CDR2: MGHRA and YSYEKL. The CDR3 DNA reads as TGCGCCAGCAGCCAAGCTAGGGACTTCTACACTGAAGCTTTCTTT. Its protein product is CASSQARDFYTEAFF.

This clonotype was counted at least ten times. CDR3: CASSKEARDSSKLSYEQYV. The DNA of the CDR3 is TGTGCCAGCAGCAAAGAAGCAAGAGACAGCTCCAAACTCTCCTACGAGCAGTACGTC. The chain links TRBV21-1 to TRBJ2-7; TRBD1, the D gene given by the table, was not confirmed from the DNA. TRBV21-1 is described as a pseudogene. This CDR3 comprises 19 residues.

The sample holds many counts of this clonotype. This sequence joins TRBV27 and TRBJ2-1; TRBD2 aligns across 9 bases. CDR3 length: 17 amino acids. Germline lookup yields CDR1 MNHEY and CDR2 SMNVEV (reference sequence). V lost 5 bases, J lost 1 base, and 9 bases stayed unmatched. The chain's CDR3 is CASSPLVAGVSYNEQFF. The CDR3 DNA reads TGTGCCAGCAGTCCCCTAGTAGCGGGAGTATCCTACAATGAGCAGTTCTTC.

In this sample, this clonotype turned up many times. V gene TRBV28 combines with J gene TRBJ2-1, with TRBD1 identical over 8 bases. This CDR3 contains 15 residues. Looked up from germline, CDR1 is MDHEN and CDR2 is SYDVKM. The junction had 11 bases not matched to a gene; V was cut back by 6 bases and J by 7 bases. The CDR3 nucleotides read TGTGCCAGCAGCTTCTCCGGGACAGGCCGAAATGAGCAGTTCTTC. It translates to CASSFSGTGRNEQFF.